The 10 T cell receptor beta chains reported below all come from one sample, sequenced in a study of blood T cell repertoires in COVID-19. TCRdb keeps only in-frame clones here, not all; method: immunoSEQ multiplex PCR. This table holds more than 90,000 clones, 70% to 85% found once. The sequencing sample was made of peripheral blood. The receptor source for this set is a woman between 55 and 75 years old in a cohort sampled during active or convalescent COVID-19.

A few counts support this clone. V gene TRBV10-3 combines with J gene TRBJ1-5, with a possible D match to TRBD1 (6 bases). This CDR3 region has 15 residues. From germline, CDR1 is ENHRY and CDR2 SYGVKD. The V gene lost 0 bases and the J gene lost 7 bases, with 13 bases spanning the gap. CDR3 sequence (DNA): TGTGCCATCAGTGAGTCGGGGGGGGCAGGCCAGCCCCAGCATTTT. It specifies CAISESGGAGQPQHF.

The J gene is TRBJ2-4, the V gene TRBV23-1; a possible D gene is TRBD2 (5 bases). TRBV23-1 carries the ORF label, with uncertain function. The CDR3 totals 17 residues. The V end was cut by 5 bases, the J end by 0 bases, with 17 bases between. CDR3 residues: CASSSNGVRPAKNIQYF. For the CDR3, the DNA is TGCGCCAGCAGTTCAAACGGGGTCAGGCCAGCCAAAAACATTCAGTACTTC.

The rearrangement links TRBV5-1 to TRBJ1-2; D is ambiguous. Between the trimmed V and J ends, which lost 0 bases and 1 base, there was a span of 7 bases. Germline CDR1 is SGHRS and CDR2 is YFSETQ. The CDR3 length is 14 residues. CDR3 protein: CASSLGHVNYGYTF. CDR3 DNA sequence: TGCGCCAGCAGCTTGGGACATGTTAACTATGGCTACACCTTC.

This clone has just a few counts. The chain joins TRBV6-5 to TRBJ1-1, with a weak D call TRBD1 (5 bases). The CDR3 covers 13 residues. CDR1 is MNHEY and CDR2 is SVGAGI in the germline V gene. V gave up 9 bases and J gave up 2 bases, with 13 bases separating them. In DNA form, the CDR3 reads TGTGCCAGTCAGGACGGACAAAACACTGAAGCTTTCTTT. This codes for CASQDGQNTEAFF.

The chain links TRBV2 to TRBJ1-2; the D gene is possibly TRBD1 (6 bases). V was pared by 1 base and J by 5 bases, with 14 bases between. The CDR3 spans 15 residues. Germline CDR1 and CDR2: SNHLY and FYNNEI. The CDR3 DNA reads as TGTGCCAGCAGTGAAGTTCGGGGGGCCAATTATGGCTACACCTTC. Its translation: CASSEVRGANYGYTF. The whole variable domain, filled in from reference TRBV2 and TRBJ1-2, reads EPEVTQTPSHQVTQMGQEVILRCVPISNHLYFYWYRQILGQKVEFLVSFYNNEISEKSEIFDDQFSVERPDGSNFTLKIRSTKLEDSAMYFCASSEVRGANYGYTFGSGTRLTVV.

V and J are TRBV11-2 and TRBJ1-6, with TRBD1 matching 8 bases. Germline CDR1 reads SGHAT; CDR2 reads FQNNGV. The CDR3 runs 17 residues. Losses at the gene ends were 5 bases for V and 14 bases for J; bases not matched to a gene: 20. The CDR3 DNA sequence: TGTGCCAGCAGCCCCCGGGACAGGTTGTGGGGATTTGGAGCCCTCCACTTT. Encoded protein: CASSPRDRLWGFGALHF.

The gene calls are TRBV5-1 and TRBJ2-3, with D possibly matching TRBD2 (6 bases). Germline loops: CDR1 SGHRS, CDR2 YFSETQ. V was cut by 0 bases and J by 1 base, with 9 bases left in between. This CDR3 is built from 15 residues. The DNA of the CDR3 is TGCGCCAGCAGCTTGGTGGGGGAGGGCACAGATACGCAGTATTTT. This codes for CASSLVGEGTDTQYF.

The sample holds a few counts of this clone. This rearrangement joins TRBV20-1 to TRBJ2-4, with a tentative D call TRBD1 (6 bases). Germline V gives CDR1 DFQATT, CDR2 SNEGSKA (reference sequence). This CDR3 is built from 16 residues. Deletions cut 3 bases from V and 5 bases from J, with 20 bases between. The CDR3 DNA sequence: TGCAGTGCTAGTTCAGGGGCTGCCCCACAACAAAACATTCAGTACTTC. Encoded protein: CSASSGAAPQQNIQYF.

V usage is TRBV2 and J usage is TRBJ1-4; TRBD1 matches 8 bases. Germline V CDR1 and CDR2: SNHLY, FYNNEI. J gave up 6 bases and V 7 bases, and 4 bases lay outside the gene matches. This CDR3 comprises 13 residues. The CDR3, as DNA: TGTGCCAGCAACAGGGGGTTCGATGAAAAACTGTTTTTT. Encoded protein: CASNRGFDEKLFF.

The chain combines TRBV3-1 (or the pseudogene TRBV3-2) with TRBJ2-7; D is uncertain. V was pared by 3 bases and J by 0 bases, with 9 bases between. Germline loops: CDR1 LGHDT, CDR2 YNNKEL (reference sequence). There are 14 residues in the CDR3. The CDR3 nucleotides are TGTGCCAGCAGCCATTCAGACATCTCCTACGAGCAGTACTTC. Its translation: CASSHSDISYEQYF.